These T cell receptor beta chains were read from a single sample in a study of blood T cell repertoires in COVID-19. Clones were sequenced by immunoSEQ multiplex PCR, and TCRdb holds only the in-frame ones, with some missing. The sample holds 86,000 or so clones; around 86% are singletons and the top ten take 4.5% to 6%. Sequenced material: peripheral blood. The receptors originated from a middle-aged man with active or convalescent COVID-19. Each CDR3 is given with its conserved first and last residue. A D gene is named only where the DNA matches it firmly. Some rows have no size entry. The others give once, few or many, or a class for an expanded clone.

clone_size: -
j_call: TRBJ2-5
v_call: TRBV19
d_call: TRBD1
cdr3_nt: TGTGCCAGTAGTATAGGGACAGGGGGACGAGAGACCCAGTACTTC
cdr3_aa: CASSIGTGGRETQYF

clone_size: -
j_call: TRBJ1-3
v_call: TRBV9
d_call: TRBD1
cdr3_nt: TGTGCCAGCAGCGTTGGGACAGCGTTCTCTGGAAACACCATATATTTT
cdr3_aa: CASSVGTAFSGNTIYF

clone_size: -
j_call: TRBJ2-1
v_call: TRBV14
d_call: -
cdr3_nt: TGTGCCAGCAGCCAAGCCCTAGAGCAGTTCTTC
cdr3_aa: CASSQALEQFF

clone_size: -
j_call: TRBJ2-5
v_call: TRBV3-1/TRBV3-2
d_call: -
cdr3_nt: TGTGCCAGCAGCCGGCCCGAAGGGGCCAGAGAGACCCAGTACTTC
cdr3_aa: CASSRPEGARETQYF

clone_size: -
j_call: TRBJ1-2
v_call: TRBV5-1
d_call: -
cdr3_nt: TGCGCCAGCAGCTTGGGTACAGGGAACTATGGCTACACCTTC
cdr3_aa: CASSLGTGNYGYTF

clone_size: -
j_call: TRBJ2-2
v_call: TRBV5-1
d_call: TRBD2
cdr3_nt: TGCGCCAGCAGCTCCAACCTAGCGGGGAGACTATTAAGCACCGGGGAGCTGTTTTTT
cdr3_aa: CASSSNLAGRLLSTGELFF

clone_size: once
j_call: TRBJ1-2
v_call: TRBV3-1/TRBV3-2
d_call: -
cdr3_nt: TGTGCCAGCAGCCAAGACAGGGTCACTAACTATGGCTACACCTTC
cdr3_aa: CASSQDRVTNYGYTF

clone_size: -
j_call: TRBJ2-1
v_call: TRBV10-2
d_call: -
cdr3_nt: TGCGCCAGCAGTCCCCTTTGGAGGGGGGGTAGCAATGAGCAGTTCTTC
cdr3_aa: CASSPLWRGGSNEQFF

clone_size: -
j_call: TRBJ2-5
v_call: TRBV10-3
d_call: TRBD1
cdr3_nt: TGTGCCATCAGTGAGTGGGGACAGGGACAAGAGACCCAGTACTTC
cdr3_aa: CAISEWGQGQETQYF

clone_size: -
j_call: TRBJ2-3
v_call: TRBV5-4
d_call: -
cdr3_nt: TGTGCCAGCAGCTTGGCCCATAGCACAGATACGCAGTATTTT
cdr3_aa: CASSLAHSTDTQYF

clone_size: -
j_call: TRBJ1-6
v_call: TRBV9
d_call: -
cdr3_nt: TGTGCCAGCAGCGTAGAGGGGAATAATTCACCCCTCCACTTT
cdr3_aa: CASSVEGNNSPLHF

clone_size: -
j_call: TRBJ1-6
v_call: TRBV3-1/TRBV3-2
d_call: TRBD1
cdr3_nt: TGTGCCAGCAGCCTCTCCGACAGGGGGCTAAATTCACCCCTCCACTTT
cdr3_aa: CASSLSDRGLNSPLHF

clone_size: -
j_call: TRBJ2-5
v_call: TRBV3-1/TRBV3-2
d_call: -
cdr3_nt: TGTGCCAGCAGCCCTCGGGAGCGCCTAGAGAGGGAGACCCAGTACTTC
cdr3_aa: CASSPRERLERETQYF

clone_size: once
j_call: TRBJ2-3
v_call: TRBV11-2
d_call: TRBD2
cdr3_nt: TGTGCCAGCAGCTCGCAAGCGGGGGGCGCATCAGATACGCAGTATTTT
cdr3_aa: CASSSQAGGASDTQYF

clone_size: -
j_call: TRBJ2-1
v_call: TRBV4-1
d_call: TRBD2
cdr3_nt: TGCGCCAGCAGCCAAGACGCGGGGGGAAGCATTGAGCAGTTCTTC
cdr3_aa: CASSQDAGGSIEQFF

clone_size: -
j_call: TRBJ2-5
v_call: TRBV11-2
d_call: TRBD2
cdr3_nt: TGTGCCAGCAGCCCCGGGACTAGCGGGGGGGCGGAGACCCAGTACTTC
cdr3_aa: CASSPGTSGGAETQYF

clone_size: -
j_call: TRBJ2-1
v_call: TRBV5-1
d_call: TRBD1
cdr3_nt: TGCGCCAGCAGCTTGGGGACAGGGAACTACAATGAGCAGTTCTTC
cdr3_aa: CASSLGTGNYNEQFF

clone_size: -
j_call: TRBJ2-3
v_call: TRBV19
d_call: TRBD1
cdr3_nt: TGTGCCAGTAGTATGGGACAGCCCGCCACAGATACGCAGTATTTT
cdr3_aa: CASSMGQPATDTQYF

clone_size: -
j_call: TRBJ2-1
v_call: TRBV11-3
d_call: -
cdr3_nt: TGTGCCAGCAGCTTAACGAGGGCGGGTGAGCAGTTCTTC
cdr3_aa: CASSLTRAGEQFF

clone_size: -
j_call: TRBJ1-5
v_call: TRBV19
d_call: TRBD1
cdr3_nt: TGTGCCAGTAGTCCGGGACAGGCCTATCAGCCCCAGCATTTT
cdr3_aa: CASSPGQAYQPQHF

clone_size: -
j_call: TRBJ1-4
v_call: TRBV5-1
d_call: TRBD1
cdr3_nt: TGCGCCAGCAGCTTGGGACAGGGGGCGAGTGAAAAACTGTTTTTT
cdr3_aa: CASSLGQGASEKLFF

clone_size: -
j_call: TRBJ1-6
v_call: TRBV6-1
d_call: TRBD1
cdr3_nt: TGTGCCAGCAGTGAAATGCAGGGGGCTTCACCCCTCCACTTT
cdr3_aa: CASSEMQGASPLHF